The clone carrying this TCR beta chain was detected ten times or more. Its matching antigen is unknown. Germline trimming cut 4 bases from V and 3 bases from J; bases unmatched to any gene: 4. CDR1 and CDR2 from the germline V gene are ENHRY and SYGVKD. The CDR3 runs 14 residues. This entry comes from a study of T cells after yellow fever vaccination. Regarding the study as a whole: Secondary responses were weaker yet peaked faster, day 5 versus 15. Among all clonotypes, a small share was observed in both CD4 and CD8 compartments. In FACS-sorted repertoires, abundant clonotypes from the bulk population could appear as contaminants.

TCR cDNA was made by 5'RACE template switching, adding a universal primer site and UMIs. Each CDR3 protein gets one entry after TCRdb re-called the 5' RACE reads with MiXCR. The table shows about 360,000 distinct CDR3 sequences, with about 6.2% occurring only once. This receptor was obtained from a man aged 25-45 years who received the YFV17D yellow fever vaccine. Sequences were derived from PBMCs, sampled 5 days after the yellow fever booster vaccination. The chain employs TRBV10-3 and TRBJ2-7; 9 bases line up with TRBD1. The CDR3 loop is CAISVGTGSYEQYF. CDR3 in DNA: TGTGCCATCAGTGTGGGGACAGGGAGCTACGAGCAGTACTTC.